This T cell receptor (beta chain) was sequenced during a study of CD8+ T cells in alopecia areata (dated by TCRdb to the late 2010s). With respect to the entire study: Treated patients were enrolled in an open-label pilot trial of oral tofacitinib, 5 to 10 mg twice daily, for moderate-to-severe alopecia areata. Patients stayed on tofacitinib for 6 to 18 months and then had 6 months of follow-up off drug so that delayed response and recurrence could be assessed. The study used high-throughput TCRbeta sequencing to examine T cell clonal expansion in alopecia areata, in both the C3H/HeJ mouse model and human patients. Scalp tissue and sorted CD4+ and CD8+ peripheral blood T cells from patchy and totalis/universalis alopecia areata patients and from healthy controls were covered by human TCRbeta sequencing. Biopsies were taken from tofacitinib-treated patients at baseline and at 4 and 24 weeks of treatment, and a later scalp biopsy was taken in several of the tofacitinib-treated patients. Scalp clonality was compared across normal scalp (n=4), patchy alopecia areata scalp (n=8), and alopecia totalis/universalis scalp (n=8). RNA was extracted with the PAXgene miRNA kit for fixed scalp, the miRNeasy kit for PBMCs, and the RNeasy kit for mouse skin. immunoSEQ multiplex PCR using 35 Vbeta forward primers and 13 Jbeta reverse primers was used to amplify TCRbeta CDR3 regions. General study outcomes and caveats: Unlike mouse skin, which is dominated by gammadelta T cells, normal human skin has resident alphabeta T cells that are also sequenced, and this complicates analysis of the scalp TCR repertoire. Higher clonality and more expanded CD8+ clones were observed in lesional scalp than in normal scalp, particularly in alopecia totalis/universalis, a finding suggestive of antigenic drive. Shared TCR sequences between patients were less evident than in mice, which may be partly attributable to HLA diversity in the patient population.

The time point label, as the study defines it: baseline before oral tofacitinib. Lesional scalp punch biopsies and peripheral blood were collected from alopecia areata patients. PBMCs were isolated by density centrifugation and stained for CD3, CD4 and CD8, after which CD4+ and CD8+ T cells were sorted on a FACSAria. Receptors were amplified or captured by the immunoSEQ multiplex PCR assay. To provide template for TCR sequencing, every sample had RNA extracted and reverse transcribed into cDNA. SuperScript III was used for first-strand cDNA synthesis, primed with a 2:1 mix of oligo-dT and random hexamers. A synthetic immune receptor repertoire was used to assess amplification bias, and residual bias was removed computationally. As for how the authors treated the data: Raw reads were preprocessed to remove errors, and CDR3 was defined by IMGT conventions from the conserved cysteine to phenylalanine. Clonality was computed as 1 minus the Shannon entropy, with the entropy normalized by log2 of the number of productive unique TCRs. Whether each scalp clone was CD4 or CD8 was inferred by checking scalp TCRbeta sequences against the CD4 and CD8 repertoires from sorted blood. TCRdb took this table from immuneACCESS and kept in-frame rearrangements with V and J called. Such tables lack part of the clones; where checked against another copy, unresolved V genes explain under half of the gap, and the rest is unexplained. V and J calls and clone size are those listed in that table; D and trimming were worked out from the DNA. The sample includes about 130,000 clones, with about 60% observed a single time. The top ten hold roughly 6.5% of the sample.

The CDR3 holds 15 amino acids from the cysteine to the phenylalanine. Solely the CDR3 DNA is kept, with 45 bases framed from the first base. CDR1 and CDR2 are drawn from the germline V gene (reference sequence): SSHAT, FNYEAQ. This clone was detected only a few times. Its antigen target is currently unknown. The junction differs from germline at one of its ends, possibly a read error. Sequencing used CD4+ T cells sorted from blood, obtained at week 0. This TCR was recovered from a human donor with alopecia areata. The chain uses TRBV7-7 and TRBJ2-3; TRBD1 is perhaps the D gene, given 7 matching bases. The sequenced DNA: TGTGCTAGCAGCAGGGGGGCGCCTAGCACAGATACGCAGTATTTT. This is translated as CASSRGAPSTDTQYF.